There are many counts of the clone carrying this T cell receptor (beta chain). Regarding time point: newly diagnosed GD, antithyroid drugs for less than 3 months. Making the TCR library involved RNA that had been extracted from PBMCs. Arm-PCR of CDR3 regions and iRepertoire HTBI primers were used to build TCR beta libraries. TCRdb redid the calling of the multiplex PCR reads with MiXCR, one entry per CDR3 protein. The top ten clones hold more than 15% of a sample with over 350,000 distinct CDR3 sequences, about 14% of them seen once. This specimen belongs to a study of regulatory T cells in long-lasting Graves disease. The CDR3 has 16 residues. Germline V gene sequence: CDR1 SEHNR, CDR2 FQNEAQ (reference sequence). V shed 0 bases, J shed 4 bases, and the junction held 6 bases outside the gene matches. The same specimen was also included in a second study, on T cells in Graves' hyperthyroidism and ophthalmopathy. That paper notes: Researchers report that a 13 V-J model separated ophthalmopathy from stable hyperthyroidism.

The rearrangement links TRBV7-9 to TRBJ1-2; 9 bases agree with TRBD1. The receptor was derived from a woman between 45 and 65 years old with Graves disease. Material: peripheral blood mononuclear cells (PBMCs), obtained at new diagnosis, from a patient treated with antithyroid drugs. This CDR3 is CASSLAPGQGSYGYTF. CDR3 coding DNA: TGTGCCAGCAGCTTAGCCCCGGGACAGGGCTCCTATGGCTACACCTTC.